This TCR beta chain was identified in a study of cytomegalovirus exposure and HLA in healthy donors. The overall study: Out of 398 genotyped donors, about 80% belonged to the Caucasian-associated ancestry cluster.

V shed 5 bases and J shed 7 bases, with 12 bases lying between them. Germline V gene lookup returns CDR1 SEHNR and CDR2 FQNEAQ (reference sequence). The CDR3 loop spans 12 amino acids. In the PCR, 60 Vbeta and 13 Jbeta primers were used. Using immunoSEQ multiplex PCR, the repertoire was profiled, and TCRdb retains in-frame clones only, with some absent. The table has 77,000 or so clones, about 71% seen once. This clone was seen more than once but under ten times. Its antigen remains unidentified. Study-wide results and caveats: Later work associated fewer than 20,000 TCR beta sequences with HLA alleles at 0.05 false discovery rate. In vitro data verified a few CMV-associated chains as specific for CMV antigens. In an earlier analysis, most TCR beta V segments were productive about 87% or about 30% of the time.

The chain links TRBV7-9 to TRBJ2-7; D remains unclear. Input material: PBMCs. This sequence originates from a woman aged 35 to 49 in good health and CMV-seronegative. CDR3 DNA sequence: TGTGCCAGCAGCGCCCCGGGTGGGGAGCAGTACTTC. This translates into CASSAPGGEQYF.